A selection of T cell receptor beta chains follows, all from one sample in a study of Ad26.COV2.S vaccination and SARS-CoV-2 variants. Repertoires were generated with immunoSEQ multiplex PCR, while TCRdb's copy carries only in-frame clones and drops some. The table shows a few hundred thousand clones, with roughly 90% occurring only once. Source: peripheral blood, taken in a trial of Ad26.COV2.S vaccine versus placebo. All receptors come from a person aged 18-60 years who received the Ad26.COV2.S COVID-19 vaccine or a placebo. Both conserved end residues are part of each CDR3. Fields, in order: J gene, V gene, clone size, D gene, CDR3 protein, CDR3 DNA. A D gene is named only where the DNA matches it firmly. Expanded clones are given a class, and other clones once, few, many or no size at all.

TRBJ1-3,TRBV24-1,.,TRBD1,CATRDSGNTIYF,TGTGCCACCCGGGACAGTGGAAACACCATATATTTT
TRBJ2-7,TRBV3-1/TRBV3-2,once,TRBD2,CASSQDGLAGGWQYF,TGTGCCAGCAGCCAAGACGGCCTAGCGGGAGGTTGGCAGTACTTC
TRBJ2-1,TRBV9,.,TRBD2,CASALGLAVLNEQFF,TGTGCCAGCGCTTTAGGACTAGCGGTCCTGAATGAGCAGTTCTTC
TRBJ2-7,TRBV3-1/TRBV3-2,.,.,CASSPASAGRSSYEQYF,TGTGCCAGCAGCCCTGCGTCCGCGGGACGGAGCTCCTACGAGCAGTACTTC
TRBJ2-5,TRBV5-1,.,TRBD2,CASSAGTKETQYF,TGCGCCAGCAGCGCCGGGACTAAAGAGACCCAGTACTTC
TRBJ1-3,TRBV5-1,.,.,CASSQGQGGNTIYF,TGCGCCAGCAGCCAGGGGCAGGGAGGAAACACCATATATTTT
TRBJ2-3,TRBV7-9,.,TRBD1,CASSSTRQGTDTQYF,TGTGCCAGCAGCTCCACGAGACAGGGAACAGATACGCAGTATTTT
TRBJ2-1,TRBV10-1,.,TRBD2,CASSGIGRGNEQFF,TGCGCCAGCAGTGGAATCGGGAGGGGGAATGAGCAGTTCTTC
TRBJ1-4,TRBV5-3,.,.,CARSCREEEKLFF,TGTGCCAGAAGTTGCAGGGAAGAAGAAAAACTGTTTTTT
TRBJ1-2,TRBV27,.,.,CASSLGGTNYGYTF,TGTGCCAGCAGTTTAGGGGGAACTAACTATGGCTACACCTTC
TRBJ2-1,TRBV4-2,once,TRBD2,CASSPLSLAGDEQFF,TGTGCCAGCAGCCCCTTATCCCTAGCGGGAGATGAGCAGTTCTTC
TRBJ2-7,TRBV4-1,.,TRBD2,CASSQATSGRAEAYEQYF,TGCGCCAGCAGCCAAGCTACTAGCGGGAGGGCCGAAGCCTACGAGCAGTACTTC
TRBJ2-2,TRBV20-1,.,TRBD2,CSASMASGSRPTGELFF,TGCAGTGCTAGTATGGCTAGCGGGAGTCGACCCACCGGGGAGCTGTTTTTT
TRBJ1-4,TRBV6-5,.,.,CASSYSGRLEEKLFF,TGTGCCAGCAGTTACTCGGGACGCCTGGAGGAAAAACTGTTTTTT
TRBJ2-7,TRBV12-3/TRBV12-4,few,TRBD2,CASSWTSTYEQYF,TGTGCCAGCAGTTGGACTAGCACCTACGAGCAGTACTTC
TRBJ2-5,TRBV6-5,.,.,CASSGDIQETQYF,TGTGCCAGCAGCGGCGATATCCAAGAGACCCAGTACTTC